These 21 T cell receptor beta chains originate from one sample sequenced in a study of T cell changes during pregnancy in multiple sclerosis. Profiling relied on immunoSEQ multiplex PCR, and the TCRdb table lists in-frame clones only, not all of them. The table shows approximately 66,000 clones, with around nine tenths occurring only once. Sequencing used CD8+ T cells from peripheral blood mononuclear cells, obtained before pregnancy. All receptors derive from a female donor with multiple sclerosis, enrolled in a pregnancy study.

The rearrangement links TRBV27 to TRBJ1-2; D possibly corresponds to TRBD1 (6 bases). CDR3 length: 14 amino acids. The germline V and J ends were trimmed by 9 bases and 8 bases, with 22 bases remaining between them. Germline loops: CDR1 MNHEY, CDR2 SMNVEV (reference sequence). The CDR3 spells CASSKGDPLKGYTF. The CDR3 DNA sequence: TGTGCCAGTTCGAAGGGGGATCCGTTAAAGGGCTACACCTTC.

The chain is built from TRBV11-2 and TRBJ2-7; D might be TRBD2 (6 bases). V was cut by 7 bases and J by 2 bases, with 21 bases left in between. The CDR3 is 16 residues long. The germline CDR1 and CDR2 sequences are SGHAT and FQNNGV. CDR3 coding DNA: TGTGCCAGCACCAGGAGTGATGGAGGGAGCCCCTACGAGCAGTACTTC. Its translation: CASTRSDGGSPYEQYF.

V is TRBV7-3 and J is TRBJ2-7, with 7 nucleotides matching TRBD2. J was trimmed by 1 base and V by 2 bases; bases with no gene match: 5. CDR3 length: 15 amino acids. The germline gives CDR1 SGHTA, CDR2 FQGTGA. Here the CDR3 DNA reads TGTGCCAGCAGCTTACTTGCGGGGGAGTCCTACGAGCAGTACTTC. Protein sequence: CASSLLAGESYEQYF. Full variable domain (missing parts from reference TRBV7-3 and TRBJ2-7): GAGVSQTPSNKVTEKGKYVELRCDPISGHTALYWYRQSLGQGPEFLIYFQGTGAADDSGLPNDRFFAVRPEGSVSTLKIQRTERGDSAVYLCASSLLAGESYEQYFGPGTRLTVT.

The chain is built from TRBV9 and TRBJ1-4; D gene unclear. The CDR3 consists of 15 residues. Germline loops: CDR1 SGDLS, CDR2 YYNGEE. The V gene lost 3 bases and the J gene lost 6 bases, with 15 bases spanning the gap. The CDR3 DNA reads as TGTGCCAGCAGCGCTACCGGGTCCTCACATGAAAAACTGTTTTTT. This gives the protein CASSATGSSHEKLFF.

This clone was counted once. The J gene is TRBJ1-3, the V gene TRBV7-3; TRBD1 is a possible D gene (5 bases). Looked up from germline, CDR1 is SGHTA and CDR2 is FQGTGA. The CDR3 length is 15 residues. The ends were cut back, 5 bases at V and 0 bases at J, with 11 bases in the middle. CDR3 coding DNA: TGTGCCAGCAGCCCAGGGCCCACCTCTGGAAACACCATATATTTT. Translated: CASSPGPTSGNTIYF.

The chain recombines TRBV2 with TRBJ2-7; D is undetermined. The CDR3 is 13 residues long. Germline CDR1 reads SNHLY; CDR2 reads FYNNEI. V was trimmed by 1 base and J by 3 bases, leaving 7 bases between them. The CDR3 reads CASSEDSLYEQYF. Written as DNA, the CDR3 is TGTGCCAGCAGTGAAGACAGCCTCTACGAGCAGTACTTC.

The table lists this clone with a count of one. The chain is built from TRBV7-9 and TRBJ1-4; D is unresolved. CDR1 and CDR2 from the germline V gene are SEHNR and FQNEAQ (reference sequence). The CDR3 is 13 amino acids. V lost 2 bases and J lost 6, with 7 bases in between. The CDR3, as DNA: TGTGCCAGCAGCTTAAGTCAGGATGAAAAACTGTTTTTT. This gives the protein CASSLSQDEKLFF.

The CDR3 DNA sequence: TGTGCCAGCACCGGCGGAAGCTCCTACAATGAGCAGTTCTTC. It translates to CASTGGSSYNEQFF. The chain has TRBV5-6 and TRBJ2-1; D gene uncertain. Trimming took off 6 bases at V and 0 bases at J, with 10 bases between the two ends. The CDR3 length is 14 residues. Germline V gene lookup returns CDR1 SGHDT and CDR2 YYEEEE.

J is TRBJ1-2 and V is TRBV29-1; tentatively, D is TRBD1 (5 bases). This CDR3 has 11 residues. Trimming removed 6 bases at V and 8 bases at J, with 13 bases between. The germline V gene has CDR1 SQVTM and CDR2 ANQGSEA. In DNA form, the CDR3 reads TGCAGCGTGCCGTTGGAGGGGGGCTACACCTTC. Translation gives CSVPLEGGYTF.

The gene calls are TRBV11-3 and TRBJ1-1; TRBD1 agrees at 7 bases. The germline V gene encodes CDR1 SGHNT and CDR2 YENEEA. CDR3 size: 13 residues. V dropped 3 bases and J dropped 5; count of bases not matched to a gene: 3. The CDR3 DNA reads TGTGCCAGCAGCTTCAGGGGGGAAACTGAAGCTTTCTTT. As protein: CASSFRGETEAFF.

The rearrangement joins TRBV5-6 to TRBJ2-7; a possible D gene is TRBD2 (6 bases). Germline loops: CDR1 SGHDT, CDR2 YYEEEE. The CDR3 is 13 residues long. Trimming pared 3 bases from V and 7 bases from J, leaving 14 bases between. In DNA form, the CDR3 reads TGTGCCAGCAGCTGGGGGGAAGGGGAAGAGCAGTACTTC. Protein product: CASSWGEGEEQYF.

The CDR3 DNA reads TGTGCCAGCAGTGAATTTGGCAGCTACAATGAGCAGTTCTTC. Translated: CASSEFGSYNEQFF. The V gene is TRBV25-1, the J gene TRBJ2-1; the D is unclear. CDR3 length: 14 amino acids. The germline gives CDR1 MGHDK, CDR2 SYGVNS. V shed 1 base and J shed 3 bases, with 7 bases lying between them. The full variable domain, completed using reference TRBV25-1 and TRBJ2-1, is EADIYQTPRYLVIGTGKKITLECSQTMGHDKMYWYQQDPGMELHLIHYSYGVNSTEKGDLSSESTVSRIRTEHFPLTLESARPSHTSQYLCASSEFGSYNEQFFGPGTRLTVL.

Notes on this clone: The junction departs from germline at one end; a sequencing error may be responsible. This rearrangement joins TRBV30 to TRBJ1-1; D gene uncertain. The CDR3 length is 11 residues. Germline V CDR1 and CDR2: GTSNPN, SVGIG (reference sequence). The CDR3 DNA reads TGCTGCGGTCTCGCGAACACTGAAGCTTTCTTT. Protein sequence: CCGLANTEAFF.

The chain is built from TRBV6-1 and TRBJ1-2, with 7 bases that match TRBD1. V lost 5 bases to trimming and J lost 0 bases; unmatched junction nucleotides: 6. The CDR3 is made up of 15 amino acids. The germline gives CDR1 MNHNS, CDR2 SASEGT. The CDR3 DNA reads TGTGCCAGCAGTATAACAGGGGCGCCTAACTATGGCTACACCTTC. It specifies CASSITGAPNYGYTF.

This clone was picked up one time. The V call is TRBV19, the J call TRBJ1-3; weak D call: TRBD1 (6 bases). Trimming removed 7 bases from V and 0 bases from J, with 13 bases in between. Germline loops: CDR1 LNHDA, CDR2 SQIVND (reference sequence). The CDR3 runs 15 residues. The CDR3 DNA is TGTGCCAGTACGGGGGGCCTTTTCTCTGGAAACACCATATATTTT. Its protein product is CASTGGLFSGNTIYF.

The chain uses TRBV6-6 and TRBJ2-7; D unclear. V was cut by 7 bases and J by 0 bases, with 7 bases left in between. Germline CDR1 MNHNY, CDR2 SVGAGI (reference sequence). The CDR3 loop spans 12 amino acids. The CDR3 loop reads CASMAVSYEQYF. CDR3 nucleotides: TGTGCCAGCATGGCAGTCTCCTACGAGCAGTACTTC.

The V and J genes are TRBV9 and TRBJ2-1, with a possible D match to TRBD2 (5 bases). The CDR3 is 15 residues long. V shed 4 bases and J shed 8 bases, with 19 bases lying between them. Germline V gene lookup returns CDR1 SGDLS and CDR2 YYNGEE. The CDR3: CASSPFPSTIYEQFF. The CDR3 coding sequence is TGTGCCAGCAGCCCCTTCCCCTCGACTATTTATGAGCAGTTCTTC.

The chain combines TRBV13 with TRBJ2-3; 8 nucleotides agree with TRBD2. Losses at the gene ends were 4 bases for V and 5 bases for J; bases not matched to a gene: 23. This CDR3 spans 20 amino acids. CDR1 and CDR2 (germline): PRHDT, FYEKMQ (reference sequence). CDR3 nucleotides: TGTGCCAGCAGCTCCCATTGGCTTGGAGCGGGGGAGACCTCGGGAGATACGCAGTATTTT. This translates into CASSSHWLGAGETSGDTQYF.

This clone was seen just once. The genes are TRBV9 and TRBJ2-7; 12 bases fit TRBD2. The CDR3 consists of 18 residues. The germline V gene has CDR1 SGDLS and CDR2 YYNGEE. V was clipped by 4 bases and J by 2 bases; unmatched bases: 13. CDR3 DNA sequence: TGTGCCAGCAGCCCAAGTAGCTCTAGCGGGGGGGCGACCTACGAGCAGTACTTC. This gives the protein CASSPSSSSGGATYEQYF.

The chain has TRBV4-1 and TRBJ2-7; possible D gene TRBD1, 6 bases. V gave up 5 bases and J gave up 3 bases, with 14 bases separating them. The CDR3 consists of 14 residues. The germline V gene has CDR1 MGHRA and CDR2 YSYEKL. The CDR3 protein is CASSEGRGSYEQYF. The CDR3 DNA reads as TGCGCCAGCAGCGAGGGCAGGGGAAGCTACGAGCAGTACTTC.

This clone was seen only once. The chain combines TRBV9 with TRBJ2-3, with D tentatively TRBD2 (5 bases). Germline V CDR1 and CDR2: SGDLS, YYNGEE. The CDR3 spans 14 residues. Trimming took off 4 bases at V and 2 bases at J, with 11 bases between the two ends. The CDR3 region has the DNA TGTGCCAGCAGCTCAACTAGTGACACAGATACGCAGTATTTT. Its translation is CASSSTSDTDTQYF.